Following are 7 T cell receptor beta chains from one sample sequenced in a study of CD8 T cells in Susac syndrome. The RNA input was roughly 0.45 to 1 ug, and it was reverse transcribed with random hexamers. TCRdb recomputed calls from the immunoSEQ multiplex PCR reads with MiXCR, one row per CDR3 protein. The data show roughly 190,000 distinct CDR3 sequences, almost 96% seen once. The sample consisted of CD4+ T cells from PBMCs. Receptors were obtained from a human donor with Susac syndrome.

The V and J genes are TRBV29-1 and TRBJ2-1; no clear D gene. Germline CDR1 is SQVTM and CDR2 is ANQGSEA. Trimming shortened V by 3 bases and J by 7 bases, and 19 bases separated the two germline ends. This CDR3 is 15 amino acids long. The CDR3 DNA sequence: TGCAGCGTTGATCTGGGCTCCGGTGGTAGGAATGAGCAGTTCTTC. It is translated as CSVDLGSGGRNEQFF.

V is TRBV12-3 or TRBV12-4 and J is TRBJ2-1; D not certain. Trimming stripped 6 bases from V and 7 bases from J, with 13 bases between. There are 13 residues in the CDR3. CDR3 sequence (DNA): TGTGCCAGCAGAGGGCAGCTCTCTAATGAGCAGTTCTTC. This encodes CASRGQLSNEQFF.

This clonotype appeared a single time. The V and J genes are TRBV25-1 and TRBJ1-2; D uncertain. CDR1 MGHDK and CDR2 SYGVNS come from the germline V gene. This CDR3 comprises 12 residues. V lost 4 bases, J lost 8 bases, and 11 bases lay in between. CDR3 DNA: TGTGCCAGCAGTGGCACGGTTAGGGGCTACACCTTC. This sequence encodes CASSGTVRGYTF.

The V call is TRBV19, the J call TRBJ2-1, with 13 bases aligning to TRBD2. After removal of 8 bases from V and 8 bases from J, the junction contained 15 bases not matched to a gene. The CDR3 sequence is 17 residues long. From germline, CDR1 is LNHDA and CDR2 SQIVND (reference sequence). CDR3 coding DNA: TGTGCCAGTGCCCCGGGACTAGCGGGGCCCGGCTTTCATGAGCAGTTCTTC. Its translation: CASAPGLAGPGFHEQFF.

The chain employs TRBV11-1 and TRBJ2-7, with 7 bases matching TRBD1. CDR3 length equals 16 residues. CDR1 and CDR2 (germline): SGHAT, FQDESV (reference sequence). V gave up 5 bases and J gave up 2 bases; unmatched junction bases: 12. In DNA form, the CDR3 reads TGTGCCAGCAGCCCGGGACAGAAATTGAAAGCCTACGAGCAGTACTTC. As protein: CASSPGQKLKAYEQYF.

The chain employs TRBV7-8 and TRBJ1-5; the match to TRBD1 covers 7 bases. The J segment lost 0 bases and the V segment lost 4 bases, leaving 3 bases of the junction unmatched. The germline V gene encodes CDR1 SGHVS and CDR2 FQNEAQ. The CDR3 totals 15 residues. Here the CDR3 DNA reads TGTGCCAGCAGCTGGACAGGCGATAGCAATCAGCCCCAGCATTTT. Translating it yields CASSWTGDSNQPQHF.

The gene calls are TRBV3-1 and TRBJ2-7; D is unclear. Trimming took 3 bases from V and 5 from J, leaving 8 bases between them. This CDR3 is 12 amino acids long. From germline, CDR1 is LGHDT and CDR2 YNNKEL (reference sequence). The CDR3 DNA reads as TGTGCCAGCAGCCAGGCCAACAACGAGCAGTACTTC. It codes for CASSQANNEQYF.